This TCR beta chain was found in a study of blood T cells in healthy people across ages. This clonotype was found many times. Its antigen is not known. Investigators took ten milliliters of peripheral blood from every donor. This CDR3 comprises 13 residues. The V gene's germline CDR1 is SGHRS and CDR2 YFSETQ. J lost 3 bases, V lost 3 bases, and 2 bases had no gene match. Findings and limits, study-wide: Samples with more naive T cells showed higher observed beta diversity. The long-lived group displayed more naive CD4+ cells, plus higher diversity, than the aged donors did.

PCR was performed a second time for about 7 to 11 cycles using a sample-barcoded 5' primer and a J-beta primer mix. Each sample provided no less than 2.5 million CDR3-containing paired-end reads. TCRdb re-analysed the 5' RACE reads in MiXCR, keeping a single row per CDR3 protein. The sample holds approximately 1.5 million distinct CDR3 sequences, about 35% seen once. The sequence was obtained from a woman in her thirties in good health. What was sequenced was blood. The chain carries TRBV5-1 and TRBJ2-5; 7 positions match TRBD1. For the CDR3, the DNA is TGCGCCAGCAGCTGGGGGACAGAAGAGACCCAGTACTTC. This gives the protein CASSWGTEETQYF.